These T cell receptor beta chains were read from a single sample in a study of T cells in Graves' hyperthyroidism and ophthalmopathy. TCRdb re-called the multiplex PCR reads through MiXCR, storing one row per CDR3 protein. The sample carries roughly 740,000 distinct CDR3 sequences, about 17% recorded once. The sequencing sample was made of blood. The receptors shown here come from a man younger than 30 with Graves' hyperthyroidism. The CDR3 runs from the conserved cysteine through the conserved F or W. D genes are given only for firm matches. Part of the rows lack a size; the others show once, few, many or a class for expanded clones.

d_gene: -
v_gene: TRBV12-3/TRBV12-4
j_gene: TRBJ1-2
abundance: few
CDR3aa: CASSSDSGNYGYTF
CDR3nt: TGTGCCAGCAGCTCGGACAGCGGAAACTATGGCTACACCTTC

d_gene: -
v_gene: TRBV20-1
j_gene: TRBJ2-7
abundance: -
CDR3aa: CSASSDDYNEQYF
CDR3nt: TGCAGTGCTAGTAGCGACGACTACAATGAGCAGTACTTC

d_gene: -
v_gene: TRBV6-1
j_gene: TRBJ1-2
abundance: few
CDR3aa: CASSEVSGGYTF
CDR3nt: TGTGCCAGCAGTGAAGTTTCAGGGGGCTACACCTTC

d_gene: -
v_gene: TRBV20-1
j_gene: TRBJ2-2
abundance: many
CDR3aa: CSATRGTGELFF
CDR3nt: TGCAGTGCCACACGAGGGACCGGGGAGCTGTTTTTT

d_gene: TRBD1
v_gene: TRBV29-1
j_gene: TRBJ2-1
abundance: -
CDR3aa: CSVPGVGTGEFF
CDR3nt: TGCAGCGTTCCAGGGGTGGGGACAGGGGAGTTCTTC

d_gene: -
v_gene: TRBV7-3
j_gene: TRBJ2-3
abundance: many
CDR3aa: CASSPKLAATDTQYF
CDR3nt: TGTGCCAGCAGCCCTAAACTAGCTGCCACAGATACGCAGTATTTT

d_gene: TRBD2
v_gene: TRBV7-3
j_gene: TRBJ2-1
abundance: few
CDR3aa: CASSLQGLAGNEQFF
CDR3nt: TGTGCCAGCAGCTTACAGGGGCTAGCGGGCAATGAGCAGTTCTTC

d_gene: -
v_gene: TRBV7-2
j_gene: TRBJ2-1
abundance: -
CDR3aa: CASSSFPYNEQFF
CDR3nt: TGTGCCAGCAGCTCATTTCCCTACAATGAGCAGTTCTTC

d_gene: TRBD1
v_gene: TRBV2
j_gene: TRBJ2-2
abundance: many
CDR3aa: CASRESGQGAGAGELFF
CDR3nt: TGTGCCAGCAGAGAGAGTGGACAGGGGGCAGGGGCCGGGGAGCTGTTTTTT

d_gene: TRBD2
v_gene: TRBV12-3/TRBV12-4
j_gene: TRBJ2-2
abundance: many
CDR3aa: CASSFASGRYTGELFF
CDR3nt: TGTGCCAGCAGTTTCGCCAGCGGGAGGTACACCGGGGAGCTGTTTTTT

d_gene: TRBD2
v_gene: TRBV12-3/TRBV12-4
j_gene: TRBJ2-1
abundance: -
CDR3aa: CAGSRTGTSGRAGGGEQFF
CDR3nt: TGTGCCGGCAGTCGGACCGGGACTAGCGGGAGGGCCGGGGGCGGGGAGCAGTTCTTC

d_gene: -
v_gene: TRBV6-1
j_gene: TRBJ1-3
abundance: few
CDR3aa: CASSEEQARVWNTIYF
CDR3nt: TGTGCCAGCAGTGAAGAACAAGCCAGGGTCTGGAACACCATATATTTT

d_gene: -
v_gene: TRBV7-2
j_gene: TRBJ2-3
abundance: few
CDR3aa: CASSLAQGGGRRTDTQYF
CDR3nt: TGTGCCAGCAGCTTAGCCCAAGGGGGAGGACGACGCACAGATACGCAGTATTTT

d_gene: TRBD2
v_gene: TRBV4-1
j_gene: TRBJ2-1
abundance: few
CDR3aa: CASSLTQGLADNEQFF
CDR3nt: TGCGCCAGCAGCCTAACCCAGGGACTAGCGGACAATGAGCAGTTCTTC

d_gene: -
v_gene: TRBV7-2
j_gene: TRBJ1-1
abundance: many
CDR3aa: CASSTDIFLGPEAFF
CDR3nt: TGTGCCAGCAGCACCGACATTTTTTTGGGGCCTGAAGCTTTCTTT